The 24 T cell receptor beta chains below were found in one sample sequenced in a study of glioma-infiltrating T cells after dendritic cell vaccination. Stated time point: after dendritic cell vaccination, including at tumor progression/relapse. Sequencing was performed with immunoSEQ multiplex PCR; in TCRdb, only in-frame clones are kept and a portion is missing. The repertoire has 85,000 to 100,000 clones, about 85% of them found once; the top ten carry roughly 5.3%. The sample was blood, taken after dendritic cell vaccination. The receptor set was obtained from a human donor with glioblastoma.

This clone showed up just once. The chain joins TRBV2 to TRBJ1-2, with D possibly TRBD1 on 5 matching bases. V gave up 6 bases and J gave up 5 bases, with 19 bases separating them. Germline V gene sequence: CDR1 SNHLY, CDR2 FYNNEI. The CDR3 is made up of 15 amino acids. The CDR3 DNA sequence: TGTGCCAGCAGCCACAAAAGAGAGGGGAGGTATGGCTACACCTTC. It translates to CASSHKREGRYGYTF. The whole variable domain, filled in from reference TRBV2 and TRBJ1-2, reads EPEVTQTPSHQVTQMGQEVILRCVPISNHLYFYWYRQILGQKVEFLVSFYNNEISEKSEIFDDQFSVERPDGSNFTLKIRSTKLEDSAMYFCASSHKREGRYGYTFGSGTRLTVV.

This chain joins TRBV5-1 and TRBJ2-1, with 10 positions matching TRBD2. From germline, CDR1 is SGHRS and CDR2 YFSETQ. The length of the CDR3 is 17 residues. J gave up 4 bases and V 4 bases, and 11 bases lay outside the gene matches. The CDR3 sequence is CASSTKTSGWMYNEQFF. For the CDR3, the DNA is TGCGCCAGCAGCACCAAGACTAGCGGGTGGATGTACAATGAGCAGTTCTTC. The entire variable domain, with the rest obtained from reference TRBV5-1 and TRBJ2-1, is as follows: KAGVTQTPRYLIKTRGQQVTLSCSPISGHRSVSWYQQTPGQGLQFLFEYFSETQRNKGNFPGRFSGRQFSNSRSEMNVSTLELGDSALYLCASSTKTSGWMYNEQFFGPGTRLTVL.

This chain joins TRBV5-4 and TRBJ2-7; 13 bases map to TRBD2. Germline V gives CDR1 SGHNT, CDR2 YYREEE (reference sequence). V dropped 4 bases and J dropped 4; count of bases not matched to a gene: 5. The CDR3 covers 15 residues. The CDR3 DNA reads TGTGCCAGCAGCCCCGGGACTAGCGGGATGTACGAGCAGTACTTC. Translating it yields CASSPGTSGMYEQYF.

This clone was seen a handful of times. The chain carries TRBV10-3 and TRBJ1-2; D call uncertain. This CDR3 has 13 residues. The germline V and J ends were trimmed by 3 bases and 8 bases, with 13 bases remaining between them. Per germline, CDR1 ENHRY and CDR2 SYGVKD. The CDR3 protein is CAISDHYTAGYTF. In DNA, the CDR3 is TGTGCCATCAGTGACCATTATACTGCCGGCTACACCTTC.

This clone was seen more than once but under ten times. The genes are TRBV7-3 and TRBJ2-7, with 8 bases aligning to TRBD1. Germline trimming cut 6 bases from V and 7 bases from J; bases unmatched to any gene: 14. The CDR3 has 15 amino acids. Per the germline V gene, CDR1 is SGHTA and CDR2 is FQGTGA. This CDR3 reads CASSATGAPLGEQYF. In DNA, the CDR3 is TGTGCCAGCAGTGCGACAGGGGCCCCCTTGGGGGAGCAGTACTTC. The variable domain in full, with the rest retrieved from reference TRBV7-3 and TRBJ2-7, is GAGVSQTPSNKVTEKGKYVELRCDPISGHTALYWYRQSLGQGPEFLIYFQGTGAADDSGLPNDRFFAVRPEGSVSTLKIQRTERGDSAVYLCASSATGAPLGEQYFGPGTRLTVT.

This clone was detected only once. V is TRBV2 and J is TRBJ1-4; 8 bases map to TRBD1. V shed 8 bases and J 5 bases; nucleotides not matched to a gene: 4. Germline V gives CDR1 SNHLY, CDR2 FYNNEI. The CDR3 contains 13 residues. The CDR3 DNA reads as TGTGCCAGCTTGAGACAGGGGAATGAAAAACTGTTTTTT. Its translation is CASLRQGNEKLFF.

The chain carries TRBV19 and TRBJ1-5; D gene ambiguous. CDR3 length: 14 residues. The V and J ends lost 3 bases and 4 bases respectively, with 10 bases between them. Germline CDR1 LNHDA, CDR2 SQIVND (reference sequence). DNA of the CDR3: TGTGCCAGTAGTATCGAAACACCTAATCAGCCCCAGCATTTT. Translating gives CASSIETPNQPQHF.

This chain links TRBV1 with TRBJ2-3; TRBD2, the D gene given by the table, was not confirmed from the DNA. TRBV1 is termed a pseudogene. CDR3 length: 12 amino acids. The CDR3 coding sequence is TGTGGACTAGCGGGAGTCACAGATACGCAGTATTTT. Amino acids: CGLAGVTDTQYF.

This clone appeared a few times. The chain carries TRBV6-1 and TRBJ2-1, with D possibly TRBD2 on 5 matching bases. Trimming cost V 2 bases and J 1 base, with 12 bases left between them. The germline V gene has CDR1 MNHNS and CDR2 SASEGT. There are 16 residues in the CDR3. The CDR3 protein is CASSEPVRLSYNEQFF. As DNA, the CDR3 is TGTGCCAGCAGTGAACCAGTGCGACTATCCTACAATGAGCAGTTCTTC.

The rearrangement uses TRBV10-2 and TRBJ2-7, with 7 bases matching TRBD1. Germline values: CDR1 WSHSY, CDR2 SAAADI. The CDR3 length is 13 residues. Trimming took 6 bases from V and 2 from J; bases not matched to a gene: 4. The CDR3 coding sequence is TGCGCCAGCAGCCGAGACAGGGCCTACGAGCAGTACTTC. It specifies CASSRDRAYEQYF.

This rearrangement joins TRBV28 to TRBJ2-4; TRBD1 is a possible D gene (6 bases). The germline V gene encodes CDR1 MDHEN and CDR2 SYDVKM. V was shortened by 6 bases and J by 2 bases, with 17 bases between the two germline ends. This CDR3 spans 16 amino acids. CDR3 DNA: TGTGCCAGCAGCATACTCGGACAGCTAACCAAAAACATTCAGTACTTC. Protein product: CASSILGQLTKNIQYF.

This clone appeared a few times. This chain links TRBV25-1 with TRBJ1-1, with 9 bases aligning to TRBD1. V lost 7 bases and J lost 0; bases outside the gene matches: 9. The CDR3 runs 16 residues. From germline, CDR1 is MGHDK and CDR2 SYGVNS. CDR3 in amino acids: CASTRQGVGMNTEAFF. In DNA form, the CDR3 reads TGTGCCAGCACCCGACAGGGGGTCGGAATGAACACTGAAGCTTTCTTT.

This chain joins TRBV10-1 and TRBJ2-1; 10 bases map to TRBD2. The CDR3 length is 15 residues. Losses at the gene ends were 3 bases for V and 6 bases for J; bases not matched to a gene: 5. The germline CDR1 and CDR2 sequences are WNHNN and SYGVQD (reference sequence). The CDR3, as DNA: TGCGCCAGCAGTGATCCCAGCGGGGGGGTCAATGAGCAGTTCTTC. Protein sequence: CASSDPSGGVNEQFF.

This chain joins TRBV5-4 and TRBJ2-7; possible D gene TRBD1, 7 bases. Between the trimmed V and J ends, which lost 6 bases and 3 bases, there was a span of 13 bases. Germline values: CDR1 SGHNT, CDR2 YYREEE (reference sequence). The CDR3 is 13 residues long. CDR3 sequence reads: CASNPQGGYEQYF. The DNA for the CDR3 is TGTGCCAGCAACCCTCAGGGGGGCTACGAGCAGTACTTC. The full variable domain, its missing parts supplied by reference TRBV5-4 and TRBJ2-7, is ETGVTQSPTHLIKTRGQQVTLRCSSQSGHNTVSWYQQALGQGPQFIFQYYREEENGRGNFPPRFSGLQFPNYSSELNVNALELDDSALYLCASNPQGGYEQYFGPGTRLTVT.

The chain employs TRBV7-3 and TRBJ2-7; D is perhaps TRBD2 (5 bases). Trimming shortened V by 3 bases and J by 3 bases, and 9 bases separated the two germline ends. This CDR3 contains 13 residues. CDR1 is SGHTA, CDR2 FQGTGA, per germline. The CDR3 sequence: CASSLGRLYEQYF. DNA of the CDR3: TGTGCCAGCAGCTTGGGGAGACTCTACGAGCAGTACTTC.

V is TRBV19 and J is TRBJ1-2; 7 nucleotides align to TRBD1. Losses at the gene ends were 4 bases for V and 5 bases for J; bases not matched to a gene: 13. This CDR3 is built from 16 residues. The germline V gene encodes CDR1 LNHDA and CDR2 SQIVND (reference sequence). The CDR3 region has the DNA TGTGCCAGTAGTAACCTTCGAGGGACAGAAAGTTATGGCTACACCTTC. Translating gives CASSNLRGTESYGYTF.

The V and J genes are TRBV7-9 and TRBJ2-3, with D perhaps TRBD1 (5 bases). Germline V gene lookup returns CDR1 SEHNR and CDR2 FQNEAQ (reference sequence). The CDR3 totals 14 residues. V was pared by 7 bases and J by 9 bases, with 20 bases between. CDR3 coding DNA: TGTGCCAGCACCTCAGGGTTGCTCGGTGCGACGCAGTATTTT. Its protein product is CASTSGLLGATQYF.

The CDR3 coding sequence is TGCGCCAGCAGCTTGGTGGTAGCGGACTATGGCTACACCTTC. Translation: CASSLVVADYGYTF. V is TRBV5-1 and J is TRBJ1-2; D not certain. CDR3 length equals 14 residues. In germline, CDR1 is SGHRS, CDR2 YFSETQ. With 0 bases removed from V and 3 bases from J, the gap between germline ends came to 9 bases. The full variable domain, its missing parts supplied by reference TRBV5-1 and TRBJ1-2, is KAGVTQTPRYLIKTRGQQVTLSCSPISGHRSVSWYQQTPGQGLQFLFEYFSETQRNKGNFPGRFSGRQFSNSRSEMNVSTLELGDSALYLCASSLVVADYGYTFGSGTRLTVV.

This chain joins TRBV30 and TRBJ1-2; 8 nucleotides agree with TRBD1. Trimming removed 5 bases from V and 4 bases from J; junction bases left unmatched: 12. This CDR3 is built from 15 residues. CDR1 is GTSNPN and CDR2 is SVGIG in the germline V gene (reference sequence). The CDR3 spells CAWYRTGRFSYGYTF. The CDR3 nucleotides read TGTGCCTGGTATCGGACAGGGCGGTTTAGCTATGGCTACACCTTC.

This clone was found a few times. This chain links TRBV19 with TRBJ1-1, with 9 bases that match TRBD1. CDR1 and CDR2 from the germline V gene are LNHDA and SQIVND (reference sequence). The ends lost 10 bases at V and 2 bases at J; junction bases unmatched: 14. This CDR3 is built from 16 residues. CDR3 DNA sequence: TGTGCCACCACAAGGGACAGGACAGGGGTTAACACTGAAGCTTTCTTT. Protein product: CATTRDRTGVNTEAFF.

This chain uses TRBV6-6 with TRBJ1-3, with TRBD1 matching over 7 bases. The CDR3 length is 15 residues. Trimming at V came to 6 bases and at J to 5 bases, leaving 10 bases not matched to a gene. Per germline, CDR1 MNHNY and CDR2 SVGAGI (reference sequence). The CDR3: CASRSLQGSRNTIYF. CDR3 DNA: TGTGCCAGCAGATCGTTACAGGGGTCCCGAAACACCATATATTTT.

The chain couples TRBV6-5 to TRBJ2-7; no clear D. The CDR3 is made up of 11 amino acids. Germline values: CDR1 MNHEY, CDR2 SVGAGI. Trimming took off 2 bases at V and 4 bases at J, with 3 bases between the two ends. The CDR3 coding sequence is TGTGCCAGCAGTTACCAGTACGAGCAGTACTTC. Translated, it gives CASSYQYEQYF.

The V and J genes are TRBV7-9 and TRBJ2-2; 8 positions match TRBD1. The germline V gene encodes CDR1 SEHNR and CDR2 FQNEAQ (reference sequence). V was clipped by 5 bases and J by 4 bases; unmatched bases: 3. This CDR3 has 14 residues. In DNA, the CDR3 is TGTGCCAGCAGCAAGGACAGGGTCACCGGGGAGCTGTTTTTT. This sequence encodes CASSKDRVTGELFF.

This clone has a single count. V gene TRBV5-1 combines with J gene TRBJ2-3; perhaps TRBD1 as D (5 bases). The CDR3 length is 16 residues. Per germline, CDR1 SGHRS and CDR2 YFSETQ. V was trimmed by 1 base and J by 6 bases, leaving 18 bases between them. CDR3 residues: CASSLKGFLAGDTQYF. The DNA for the CDR3 is TGCGCCAGCAGCTTGAAGGGGTTTCTGGCTGGTGATACGCAGTATTTT. The whole variable domain, filled in from reference TRBV5-1 and TRBJ2-3, reads KAGVTQTPRYLIKTRGQQVTLSCSPISGHRSVSWYQQTPGQGLQFLFEYFSETQRNKGNFPGRFSGRQFSNSRSEMNVSTLELGDSALYLCASSLKGFLAGDTQYFGPGTRLTVL.